The clone carrying this T cell receptor beta chain was detected a few times. Expressed TCRB transcripts were sequenced, since all the RNA that had been isolated was reverse transcribed. Produced via immunoSEQ multiplex PCR; TCRdb's table is partial and in-frame only. The sample lists a few hundred thousand clones; about 10% were seen once. This specimen comes from a study of beta chain features in type 1 diabetes. Sorting of CD4+ naive, central memory, regulatory and stem cell-like memory cells was performed via CD45RO/CCR7/CD25/CD127/CD95/CD27. The sample consisted of naive CD4+ T cells from blood. The receptor's source is a woman aged 30 to 39 in good health.

The CDR3 DNA reads TGTGCCAGCAGCCAGTATACAGGGAATCAGCCCCAGCATTTT. It codes for CASSQYTGNQPQHF. The genes are TRBV4-2 and TRBJ1-5, with a possible D match to TRBD1 (6 bases). Germline V lookup: CDR1 LGHNA, CDR2 YNFKEQ. Trimming cost V 3 bases and J 4 bases, with 10 bases left between them. The CDR3 contains 14 residues.